Listed below are T cell receptor beta chains from one sample, sequenced in a study of blood T cell repertoires in COVID-19. Libraries were prepared by immunoSEQ multiplex PCR; TCRdb keeps only in-frame clonotypes and omits some of them. In the table there are 95,000 to 150,000 clones, about 80% of which are singletons. The sample taken for sequencing was peripheral blood. These TCRs come from a man aged 40-49 years with active or convalescent COVID-19. Each CDR3 is given with its conserved first and last residue. The D gene is left open where the match is weak. Not all rows give a size; the values are once, few, many and, for expanded clones, a class.

TRBD1 TRBJ1-5 - TRBV19 16 CASSFPSGTANQPQHF TGTGCCAGTAGCTTCCCTTCCGGGACAGCTAATCAGCCCCAGCATTTT
- TRBJ2-3 - TRBV28 17 CASSLTLDSLTADTQYF TGTGCCAGCAGTTTAACCCTTGACTCGCTCACGGCAGATACGCAGTATTTT
- TRBJ2-7 few TRBV7-9 12 CASSLKSGEQYF TGTGCCAGCAGCCTCAAATCAGGGGAGCAGTACTTC
- TRBJ2-7 - TRBV2 15 CASSEEEAWSYEQYF TGTGCCAGCAGTGAGGAAGAGGCATGGTCCTACGAGCAGTACTTC
TRBD2 TRBJ2-7 - TRBV7-9 14 CASSLAGGAYEQYF TGTGCCAGCAGCTTAGCGGGGGGGGCCTACGAGCAGTACTTC
- TRBJ1-2 - TRBV10-3 12 CAISPTGYGYTF TGTGCCATCAGCCCCACGGGGTACGGCTACACCTTC
TRBD1 TRBJ2-7 few TRBV18 12 CASSRDSTEQYF TGTGCCAGCTCACGGGACAGCACCGAGCAGTACTTC
- TRBJ2-2 - TRBV4-3 15 CASSQGFGGVGELFF TGCGCCAGCAGCCAAGGATTTGGCGGGGTCGGGGAGCTGTTTTTT
- TRBJ2-5 once TRBV29-1 12 CSVSATQETQYF TGCAGCGTTTCTGCTACTCAAGAGACCCAGTACTTC
- TRBJ2-7 - TRBV19 14 CASSISQVGYEQYF TGTGCCAGTAGTATAAGCCAGGTTGGCTACGAGCAGTACTTC
- TRBJ2-6 - TRBV27 17 CASSLGGPASGANVLTF TGTGCCAGCAGTTTGGGGGGGCCGGCGTCGGGGGCCAACGTCCTGACTTTC
- TRBJ1-4 - TRBV6-6 12 CASKGMREKLFF TGTGCCTCCAAGGGGATGAGGGAAAAACTGTTTTTT
- TRBJ1-1 - TRBV2 15 CASSDQGHRGAEAFF TGTGCCAGCAGTGACCAGGGACACCGGGGAGCTGAAGCTTTCTTT
- TRBJ1-1 few TRBV6-5 14 CASRRGWGNTEAFF TGTGCCAGCAGAAGGGGATGGGGAAACACTGAAGCTTTCTTT
TRBD1 TRBJ1-1 - TRBV4-2 16 CASSQVTGGFNTEAFF TGTGCCAGCAGCCAAGTGACAGGGGGCTTTAACACTGAAGCTTTCTTT
- TRBJ1-1 - TRBV5-1 14 CASSLEGRVTEAFF TGCGCCAGCAGCTTGGAGGGGAGGGTCACTGAAGCTTTCTTT
- TRBJ1-6 few TRBV19 14 CASTWSRDNSPLHF TGTGCCAGTACCTGGAGTAGAGATAATTCACCCCTCCACTTT
TRBD1 TRBJ1-6 few TRBV7-3 15 CASSLTGTGVSPLHF TGTGCCAGCAGCTTAACCGGGACAGGGGTATCACCCCTCCACTTT
- TRBJ1-2 - TRBV30 14 CAWSRNKQGSGYTF TGTGCCTGGAGCCGCAACAAACAGGGAAGTGGCTACACCTTC
TRBD1 TRBJ1-2 - TRBV27 15 CASSSPGQGRGGYTF TGTGCCAGCAGTTCGCCGGGACAGGGACGCGGGGGCTACACCTTC
- TRBJ1-5 - TRBV4-1 13 CASSQTGGQPQHF TGCGCCAGCAGCCAAACCGGGGGACAGCCCCAGCATTTT
TRBD2 TRBJ2-5 - TRBV7-3 17 CASSPGLAGGPGETQYF TGTGCCAGCAGCCCAGGACTAGCGGGAGGGCCCGGAGAGACCCAGTACTTC
- TRBJ2-2 - TRBV5-1 13 CASSPLVTGELFF TGCGCCAGCAGCCCGCTAGTAACCGGGGAGCTGTTTTTT
TRBD1 TRBJ2-4 - TRBV18 16 CASSTEGAVAKNIQYF TGTGCCAGCTCAACTGAGGGGGCTGTGGCCAAAAACATTCAGTACTTC
TRBD1 TRBJ1-1 - TRBV30 12 CAWSRQGTSAFF TGTGCCTGGAGCCGACAGGGAACTTCGGCTTTCTTT
TRBD1 TRBJ1-1 - TRBV5-1 14 CASSHRQGATEAFF TGCGCCAGCAGCCATAGACAGGGGGCGACTGAAGCTTTCTTT
- TRBJ1-1 few TRBV5-1 15 CASRLGGGTNTEAFF TGCGCCAGCAGGCTGGGCGGGGGAACTAACACTGAAGCTTTCTTT
- TRBJ2-2 once TRBV6-2/TRBV6-3 14 CASSYRGFTGELFF TGTGCCAGCAGTTACCGGGGGTTTACCGGGGAGCTGTTTTTT
- TRBJ2-1 - TRBV2 13 CASRPPQGGEVFF TGTGCCAGCAGGCCACCGCAGGGCGGGGAGGTGTTCTTC
TRBD2 TRBJ2-3 - TRBV6-4 13 CASSPGLAGTQYF TGTGCCAGCAGTCCCGGACTAGCGGGTACGCAGTATTTT
- TRBJ1-2 few TRBV19 15 CASSSGDTFNYGYTF TGTGCCAGTAGTTCCGGGGACACATTTAACTATGGCTACACCTTC
TRBD1 TRBJ1-2 - TRBV5-6 14 CASSSDRGHYGYTF TGTGCCAGCAGCTCCGACAGGGGCCACTATGGCTACACCTTC
- TRBJ1-5 - TRBV4-1 18 CASSQEAPRSGRRQPQHF TGCGCCAGCAGCCAAGAGGCCCCTAGGTCGGGAAGGAGACAGCCCCAGCATTTT
- TRBJ2-7 - TRBV21-1 17 CATFGGIESGWSYEQYF TGTGCCACCTTTGGGGGGATTGAGAGCGGGTGGAGCTACGAGCAGTACTTC
- TRBJ1-4 few TRBV30 12 CAWNTGEEKLFF TGTGCCTGGAACACGGGGGAAGAAAAACTGTTTTTT
- TRBJ1-5 - TRBV5-1 14 CASSLGDGDQPQHF TGCGCCAGCAGCTTGGGTGACGGAGATCAGCCCCAGCATTTT
TRBD1 TRBJ1-2 few TRBV5-1 15 CASSLDGTEDYGYTF TGCGCCAGCAGCTTGGACGGGACAGAGGACTATGGCTACACCTTC
- TRBJ2-5 - TRBV30 14 CAWSVQRGSETQYF TGTGCCTGGAGTGTACAAAGGGGTTCGGAGACCCAGTACTTC
- TRBJ1-1 - TRBV19 12 CASSIEGGVAFF TGTGCCAGTAGTATTGAAGGAGGGGTCGCTTTCTTT
- TRBJ2-3 - TRBV27 16 CASSPRGRVQADTQYF TGTGCCAGCAGCCCCAGGGGCAGGGTCCAGGCAGATACGCAGTATTTT
- TRBJ1-3 - TRBV5-6 14 CASSAWSSGNTIYF TGTGCCAGCAGTGCCTGGAGCTCTGGAAACACCATATATTTT